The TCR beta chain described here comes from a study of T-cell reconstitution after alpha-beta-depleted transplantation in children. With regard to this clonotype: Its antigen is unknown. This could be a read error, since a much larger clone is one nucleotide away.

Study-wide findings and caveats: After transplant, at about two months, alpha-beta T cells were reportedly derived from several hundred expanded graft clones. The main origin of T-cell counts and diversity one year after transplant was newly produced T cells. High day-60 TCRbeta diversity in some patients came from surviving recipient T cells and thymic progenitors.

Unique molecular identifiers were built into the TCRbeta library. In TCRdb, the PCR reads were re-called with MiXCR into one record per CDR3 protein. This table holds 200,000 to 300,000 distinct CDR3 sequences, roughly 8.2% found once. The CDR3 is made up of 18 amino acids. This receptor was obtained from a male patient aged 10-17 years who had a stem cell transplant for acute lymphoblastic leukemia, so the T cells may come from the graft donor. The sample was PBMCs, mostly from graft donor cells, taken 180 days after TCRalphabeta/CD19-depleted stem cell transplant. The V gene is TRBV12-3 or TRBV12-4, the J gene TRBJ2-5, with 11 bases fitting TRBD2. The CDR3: CAISLVKLSGGAQETQYF. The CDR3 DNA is TGTGCCATCAGTTTAGTAAAACTTAGCGGGGGGGCCCAAGAGACCCAGTACTTC.